This T cell receptor (beta chain) was recovered during a study of T cells after yellow fever vaccination. Study as a whole: Fractions of low cell number were prepared using SMART-Seq v4 Ultra Low Input.

V shed 5 bases, J shed 2 bases, and the junction held 3 bases outside the gene matches. The CDR3 totals 13 residues. CDR1 SQVTM and CDR2 ANQGSEA come from the germline V gene. Researchers made TCR cDNA using 5'RACE template switching, and this step added a universal primer site and UMIs. TCRdb reanalysed the 5' RACE reads using MiXCR and keeps one entry per CDR3 protein. This table has 500,000 to 650,000 distinct CDR3 sequences, 9% to 15% appearing once. The receptor comes from a man under 40 who received the YFV17D yellow fever vaccine. V usage is TRBV29-1 and J usage is TRBJ2-5, with 9 bases aligning to TRBD1. The starting material was PBMCs, obtained on the day of the yellow fever booster vaccination. The CDR3 spells CSVRDREQETQYF. As DNA, the CDR3 is TGCAGCGTTAGGGACAGGGAACAAGAGACCCAGTACTTC.